What follows are 11 T cell receptor beta chains derived from one specimen sequenced in a study of cytotoxic CD8 clonotypes in ibrutinib-treated CLL. The repertoire was sequenced with immunoSEQ multiplex PCR; TCRdb's copy has only in-frame clones and lacks some. This sample yields 300,000 to 400,000 clones, of which roughly two thirds are seen a single time; just under 6.5% belongs to the top ten. Sequencing was performed on PBMCs, taken after 36 months of ibrutinib treatment. The origin of the receptors is a human donor with chronic lymphocytic leukemia.

V usage is TRBV4-3 and J usage is TRBJ1-2, with D tentatively TRBD1 (6 bases). This CDR3 spans 15 amino acids. CDR1 is LGHNA, CDR2 YSLEER, per germline. V lost 1 base and J 5 bases, leaving 14 bases between the germline ends. CDR3 nucleotide sequence: TGCGCCAGCAGCCAAGTTCTTACAGGGAGTTATGGCTACACCTTC. It encodes CASSQVLTGSYGYTF.

This sequence joins TRBV5-1 and TRBJ2-1, with TRBD2 matching over 9 bases. V gave up 0 bases and J gave up 0 bases; unmatched junction bases: 10. CDR1 is SGHRS and CDR2 is YFSETQ in the germline V gene. There are 19 residues in the CDR3. The CDR3 DNA reads TGCGCCAGCAGCTTGGGTTCCGGTATTAGCGGGAGCTCCTACAATGAGCAGTTCTTC. Encoded protein: CASSLGSGISGSSYNEQFF. The entire variable domain, with the rest obtained from reference TRBV5-1 and TRBJ2-1, is as follows: KAGVTQTPRYLIKTRGQQVTLSCSPISGHRSVSWYQQTPGQGLQFLFEYFSETQRNKGNFPGRFSGRQFSNSRSEMNVSTLELGDSALYLCASSLGSGISGSSYNEQFFGPGTRLTVL.

J is TRBJ1-3 and V is TRBV7-2, with TRBD1 matching over 7 bases. CDR3 length: 14 residues. V gave up 5 bases and J gave up 1 base; unmatched junction bases: 2. CDR1 is SGHTA, CDR2 FQGNSA, per germline. In DNA form, the CDR3 reads TGTGCCAGCAGCCGGGACAGTTCTGGAAACACCATATATTTT. Translation: CASSRDSSGNTIYF.

The chain uses TRBV5-1 and TRBJ1-2; tentative D call: TRBD1 (6 bases). The CDR3 is made up of 14 amino acids. V gave up 0 bases and J gave up 6 bases, with 12 bases separating them. Germline CDR1 is SGHRS and CDR2 is YFSETQ. CDR3 sequence: CASSLETGIHGYTF. Here the CDR3 DNA reads TGCGCCAGCAGCTTGGAAACAGGGATTCATGGCTACACCTTC.

The J gene is TRBJ2-2, the V gene TRBV10-3, with D tentatively TRBD1 or TRBD2 (5 bases each). Per the germline V gene, CDR1 is ENHRY and CDR2 is SYGVKD. The ends were cut back, 3 bases at V and 4 bases at J, with 12 bases in the middle. CDR3 length: 15 residues. CDR3 sequence: CAISERQGATGELFF. The CDR3 DNA sequence: TGTGCCATCAGTGAACGGCAGGGAGCCACCGGGGAGCTGTTTTTT.

The chain is built from TRBV27 and TRBJ1-1; TRBD1 is a possible D gene (5 bases). The V gene's germline CDR1 is MNHEY and CDR2 SMNVEV (reference sequence). The V end was cut by 4 bases, the J end by 4 bases, with 10 bases between. This CDR3 has 13 residues. The chain's CDR3 is CASSSGLTTEAFF. In DNA, the CDR3 is TGTGCCAGCAGTTCGGGGCTTACCACTGAAGCTTTCTTT.

Written as DNA, the CDR3 is TGTGCCAGCAGTTACTCCCCACCTCAGGGGGCTTACGAGCAGTACTTC. Its protein product is CASSYSPPQGAYEQYF. The V gene is TRBV6-5, the J gene TRBJ2-7, with 8 bases matching TRBD1. This CDR3 region has 16 residues. With 0 bases clipped from V and 4 bases from J, the junction kept 8 bases outside the gene matches. CDR1 and CDR2 (germline): MNHEY, SVGAGI.

This rearrangement joins TRBV13 to TRBJ2-3; weak D call: TRBD1 (6 bases). Germline values: CDR1 PRHDT, CDR2 FYEKMQ (reference sequence). This CDR3 has 15 amino acids. V dropped 6 bases and J dropped 3 bases, with 16 bases sitting between them. The CDR3 is CASSSTGFGTDTQYF. In DNA form, the CDR3 reads TGTGCCAGCAGTTCAACAGGGTTCGGGACAGATACGCAGTATTTT.

The chain joins TRBV11-2 to TRBJ1-1; tentative D call: TRBD1 (6 bases). V lost 6 bases and J lost 0, with 11 bases in between. CDR3 size: 14 residues. In germline, CDR1 is SGHAT, CDR2 FQNNGV. The CDR3 sequence: CASSWTVMNTEAFF. CDR3 coding DNA: TGTGCCAGCAGTTGGACAGTCATGAACACTGAAGCTTTCTTT.

The chain joins TRBV7-8 to TRBJ2-5; 11 bases fit TRBD2. The ends lost 5 bases at V and 7 bases at J; junction bases unmatched: 9. Germline CDR1 and CDR2: SGHVS and FQNEAQ. CDR3 size: 15 residues. CDR3 amino acids: CASSLDGLAGMTQYF. The CDR3 nucleotides read TGTGCCAGCAGCCTCGATGGACTAGCGGGTATGACCCAGTACTTC.

This rearrangement joins TRBV28 to TRBJ1-5, with D possibly TRBD1 on 6 matching bases. The CDR3 runs 14 residues. CDR1 and CDR2 from the germline V gene are MDHEN and SYDVKM. Trimming stripped 8 bases from V and 5 bases from J, with 16 bases between. The CDR3 region has the DNA TGTGCCAGCTTGGACGGAGGGGGTTATCAGCCCCAGCATTTT. Translated, it gives CASLDGGGYQPQHF.